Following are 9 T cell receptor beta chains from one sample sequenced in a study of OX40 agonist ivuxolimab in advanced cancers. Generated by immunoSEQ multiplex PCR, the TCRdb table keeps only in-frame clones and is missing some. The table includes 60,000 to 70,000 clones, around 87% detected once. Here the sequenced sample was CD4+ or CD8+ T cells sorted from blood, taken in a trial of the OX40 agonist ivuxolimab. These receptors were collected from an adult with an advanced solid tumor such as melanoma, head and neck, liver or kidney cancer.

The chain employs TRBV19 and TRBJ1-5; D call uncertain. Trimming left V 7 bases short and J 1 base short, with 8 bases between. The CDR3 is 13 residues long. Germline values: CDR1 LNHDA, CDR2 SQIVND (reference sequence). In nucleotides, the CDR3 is TGTGCCAGTAAAGGATGGAGCAATCAGCCCCAGCATTTT. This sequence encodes CASKGWSNQPQHF.

CDR3 residues: CASSLGLFGLAATDTQYF. CDR3 DNA sequence: TGTGCCAGCAGCTTAGGTCTTTTCGGACTAGCGGCCACAGATACGCAGTATTTT. The chain uses TRBV11-3 and TRBJ2-3; 10 bases align to TRBD2. The germline V gene has CDR1 SGHNT and CDR2 YENEEA. Trimming took 1 base from V and 2 from J; bases not matched to a gene: 9. The CDR3 sequence is 18 residues long.

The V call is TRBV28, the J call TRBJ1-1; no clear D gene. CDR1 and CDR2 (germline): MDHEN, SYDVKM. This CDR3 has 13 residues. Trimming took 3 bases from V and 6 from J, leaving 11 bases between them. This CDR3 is CASSFERLSEAFF. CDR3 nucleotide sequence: TGTGCCAGCAGTTTCGAACGGCTATCTGAAGCTTTCTTT.

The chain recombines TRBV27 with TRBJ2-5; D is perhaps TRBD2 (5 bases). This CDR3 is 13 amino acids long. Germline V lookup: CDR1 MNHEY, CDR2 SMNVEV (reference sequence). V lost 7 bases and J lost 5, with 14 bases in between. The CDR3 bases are TGTGCCAGCAAGTGGGCGACGGGGGAGACCCAGTACTTC. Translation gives CASKWATGETQYF.

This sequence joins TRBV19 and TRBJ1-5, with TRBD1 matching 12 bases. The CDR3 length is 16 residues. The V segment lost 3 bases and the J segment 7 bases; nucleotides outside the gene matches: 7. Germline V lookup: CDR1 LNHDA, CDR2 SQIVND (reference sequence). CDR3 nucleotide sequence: TGTGCCAGTAGTATCACTGGGACAGGGGGCTGGCAGCCCCAGCATTTT. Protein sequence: CASSITGTGGWQPQHF.

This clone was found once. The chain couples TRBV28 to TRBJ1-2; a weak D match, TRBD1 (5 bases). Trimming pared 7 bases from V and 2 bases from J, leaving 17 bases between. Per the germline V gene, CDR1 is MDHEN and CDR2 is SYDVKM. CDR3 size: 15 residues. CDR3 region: CASISGFWGNYGYTF. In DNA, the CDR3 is TGTGCCAGCATCTCTGGGTTCTGGGGCAACTATGGCTACACCTTC.

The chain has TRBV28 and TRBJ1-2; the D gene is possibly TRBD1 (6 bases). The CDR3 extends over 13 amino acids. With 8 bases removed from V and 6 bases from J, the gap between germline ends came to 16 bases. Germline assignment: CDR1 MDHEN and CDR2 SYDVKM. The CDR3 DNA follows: TGTGCCAGCGGTAAGGGGGTAATACATGGCTACACCTTC. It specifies CASGKGVIHGYTF.

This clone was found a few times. The CDR3 region is CASSPGTGNTEAFF. The CDR3, as DNA: TGCGCCAGCAGCCCCGGGACAGGGAACACTGAAGCTTTCTTT. The gene calls are TRBV5-1 and TRBJ1-1, with 8 bases fitting TRBD1. In germline, CDR1 is SGHRS, CDR2 YFSETQ. This CDR3 contains 14 residues. Trimming at V came to 4 bases and at J to 1 base, leaving 3 bases not matched to a gene.

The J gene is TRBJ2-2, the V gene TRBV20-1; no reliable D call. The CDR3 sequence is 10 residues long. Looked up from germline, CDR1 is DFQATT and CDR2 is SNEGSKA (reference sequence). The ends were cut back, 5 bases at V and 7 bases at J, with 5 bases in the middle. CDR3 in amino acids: CSAEYGELFF. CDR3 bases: TGCAGTGCTGAGTACGGGGAGCTGTTTTTT.